The 9 T cell receptor beta chains in this list originate from one sample, sequenced in a study of cytomegalovirus exposure and HLA in healthy donors. Use of 60 Vbeta and 13 Jbeta primers characterized the PCR. Some clones are missing from TCRdb's copy, which holds only in-frame ones; the method was immunoSEQ multiplex PCR. Among 150,000 to 200,000 clones, roughly 80% were seen once, and the ten largest hold roughly 1.9%. Input material: PBMCs. The receptors here all came from a human donor in good health.

This clone was seen only once. The V and J genes are TRBV13 and TRBJ2-2; 11 bases map to TRBD1. The CDR3 spans 16 residues. The J segment lost 4 bases and the V segment lost 7 bases, leaving 8 bases of the junction unmatched. Germline V gene data show CDR1 as PRHDT and CDR2 as FYEKMQ (reference sequence). The CDR3 DNA reads as TGTGCCAGCAACTTCGGGACAGGGGGATCCACCGGGGAGCTGTTTTTT. Encoded protein: CASNFGTGGSTGELFF. Supplemented by reference TRBV13 and TRBJ2-2, the full variable domain reads AAGVIQSPRHLIKEKRETATLKCYPIPRHDTVYWYQQGPGQDPQFLISFYEKMQSDKGSIPDRFSAQQFSDYHSELNMSSLELGDSALYFCASNFGTGGSTGELFFGEGSRLTVL.

This clone came up once. The chain couples TRBV12-5 to TRBJ2-7, with 10 bases fitting TRBD1. CDR3 length equals 15 residues. Germline CDR1 is LGHNT and CDR2 is FRNRAP. J lost 6 bases, V lost 4 bases, and 9 bases had no gene match. CDR3 protein: CASGSSPGQGCEQYF. The DNA of the CDR3 is TGTGCTAGTGGTTCTTCCCCGGGACAGGGGTGCGAGCAGTACTTC.

This clone has a handful of counts. The chain uses TRBV19 and TRBJ1-1; D unclear. V was trimmed by 5 bases and J by 5 bases, leaving 15 bases between them. This CDR3 is 14 amino acids long. The germline V gene has CDR1 LNHDA and CDR2 SQIVND (reference sequence). The CDR3 reads CASSAPTGGTEAFF. The CDR3 nucleotides are TGTGCCAGTAGTGCACCGACGGGAGGTACTGAAGCTTTCTTT.

DNA of the CDR3: TGTGCCAGCAATCACCGGGACAGGGTCAATTCACCCCTCCACTTT. It encodes CASNHRDRVNSPLHF. The chain recombines TRBV5-6 with TRBJ1-6; 9 bases are a match to TRBD1. V lost 6 bases, J lost 7 bases, and 8 bases stayed unmatched. This CDR3 has 15 amino acids. Germline CDR1 SGHDT, CDR2 YYEEEE.

This chain links TRBV6-1 with TRBJ1-2; D is undetermined. Trimming took off 5 bases at V and 5 bases at J, with 12 bases between the two ends. Looked up from germline, CDR1 is MNHNS and CDR2 is SASEGT. CDR3 size: 13 residues. The CDR3 region has the DNA TGTGCCAGCAGTCGCGAGGTCCGGTATGGCTACACCTTC. Translating gives CASSREVRYGYTF.

The chain employs TRBV4-1 and TRBJ1-6; unclear D gene. V lost 5 bases to trimming and J lost 5 bases, with 19 bases between them. The germline gives CDR1 MGHRA, CDR2 YSYEKL. This CDR3 is built from 17 residues. The CDR3 here is CASSSPLRFADNSPLHF. The DNA of the CDR3 is TGCGCCAGCAGCTCCCCCCTGCGGTTCGCCGATAATTCACCCCTCCACTTT.

The gene calls are TRBV6-5 and TRBJ2-7; 11 bases match TRBD2. The CDR3 spans 14 residues. Trimming removed 5 bases from V and 3 bases from J; junction bases left unmatched: 3. The germline CDR1 and CDR2 sequences are MNHEY and SVGAGI. CDR3 sequence reads: CASSKGTSGYEQYF. CDR3 nucleotides: TGTGCCAGCAGTAAAGGGACTAGCGGCTACGAGCAGTACTTC.

The rearrangement links TRBV6-5 to TRBJ1-2, with 9 nucleotides matching TRBD1. The CDR3 contains 15 residues. The trim removed 0 bases at V and 4 bases at J, leaving 3 bases unmatched. In germline, CDR1 is MNHEY, CDR2 SVGAGI. CDR3 region: CASSYSTGGVYGYTF. The CDR3 bases are TGTGCCAGCAGTTACTCGACAGGGGGGGTCTATGGCTACACCTTC.

The genes are TRBV5-6 and TRBJ2-1; 16 nucleotides align to TRBD2. CDR3 length: 17 residues. Trimming at V came to 3 bases and at J to 4 bases, leaving 4 bases not matched to a gene. Germline values: CDR1 SGHDT, CDR2 YYEEEE. CDR3 residues: CASSSGLAGGPYNEQFF. CDR3 DNA sequence: TGTGCCAGCAGCTCGGGACTAGCGGGGGGGCCATACAATGAGCAGTTCTTC. Combining the CDR3 with reference TRBV5-6 and TRBJ2-1 gives the whole variable domain DAGVTQSPTHLIKTRGQQVTLRCSPKSGHDTVSWYQQALGQGPQFIFQYYEEEERQRGNFPDRFSGHQFPNYSSELNVNALLLGDSALYLCASSSGLAGGPYNEQFFGPGTRLTVL.